The next 30 T cell receptor beta chains were all read from a single sample in a study of T cell clones after liver transplantation. Libraries were prepared by immunoSEQ multiplex PCR; TCRdb keeps only in-frame clonotypes and omits some of them. The sample contains 6,000 to 9,000 clones, under 90% of which appear only once. This specimen was CD8+ T cells from blood, taken before liver transplant. The receptors here all came from a human donor who received a liver transplant.

V usage is TRBV6-5 and J usage is TRBJ2-5; 11 bases agree with TRBD2. V lost 6 bases and J lost 5; bases outside the gene matches: 8. The CDR3 has 15 residues. The V gene's germline CDR1 is MNHEY and CDR2 SVGAGI. The CDR3 DNA sequence: TGTGCCAGCAGCTCTGGACTAGCGGGTGCTGAGACCCAGTACTTC. This codes for CASSSGLAGAETQYF.

This chain joins TRBV13 and TRBJ1-6, with TRBD1 identical over 7 bases. The CDR3 spans 15 residues. Germline assignment: CDR1 PRHDT and CDR2 FYEKMQ (reference sequence). Trimming removed 6 bases from V and 7 bases from J; junction bases left unmatched: 9. DNA for the CDR3: TGTGCCAGCAGATTGGGGGGACAGCTGAATTCACCCCTCCACTTT. Translation: CASRLGGQLNSPLHF. The full variable domain, with the rest looked up from reference TRBV13 and TRBJ1-6, is AAGVIQSPRHLIKEKRETATLKCYPIPRHDTVYWYQQGPGQDPQFLISFYEKMQSDKGSIPDRFSAQQFSDYHSELNMSSLELGDSALYFCASRLGGQLNSPLHFGNGTRLTVT.

This clone was recorded once. The genes are TRBV7-9 and TRBJ2-7, with TRBD2 as a possible D gene (6 bases). The CDR3 contains 15 residues. V was pared by 1 base and J by 5 bases, with 15 bases between. The V gene's germline CDR1 is SEHNR and CDR2 FQNEAQ (reference sequence). The CDR3: CASSLGGRESDEQYF. CDR3 in DNA: TGTGCCAGCAGCTTAGGGGGACGGGAGAGCGACGAGCAGTACTTC.

The chain combines TRBV13 with TRBJ2-5; weak D call: TRBD1 (5 bases). CDR1 is PRHDT, CDR2 FYEKMQ, per germline (reference sequence). This CDR3 comprises 13 residues. V was clipped by 0 bases and J by 3 bases, with 5 bases between them. CDR3 sequence reads: CASSLGGEETQYF. The CDR3 DNA follows: TGTGCCAGCAGCTTAGGAGGGGAAGAGACCCAGTACTTC. The full variable domain, in which reference TRBV13 and TRBJ2-5 provide the parts outside the CDR3, is AAGVIQSPRHLIKEKRETATLKCYPIPRHDTVYWYQQGPGQDPQFLISFYEKMQSDKGSIPDRFSAQQFSDYHSELNMSSLELGDSALYFCASSLGGEETQYFGPGTRLLVL.

This chain uses TRBV7-6 with TRBJ2-1, with 12 bases aligning to TRBD1. The CDR3 loop spans 16 amino acids. The germline V gene has CDR1 SGHVS and CDR2 FNYEAQ. Losses at the gene ends were 5 bases for V and 8 bases for J; bases not matched to a gene: 10. The CDR3 DNA is TGTGCCAGCAGCCGCGCCGGGACAGGGGGCGGGGATGAGCAGTTCTTC. Residues: CASSRAGTGGGDEQFF.

V is TRBV7-8 and J is TRBJ1-1; a weak D match, TRBD1 (5 bases). CDR1 SGHVS and CDR2 FQNEAQ come from the germline V gene. The CDR3 contains 16 residues. Trimming took 3 bases from V and 6 from J, leaving 20 bases between them. The CDR3: CASSFGAALTGPEAFF. CDR3 in DNA: TGTGCCAGCAGCTTTGGGGCAGCCCTAACTGGTCCTGAAGCTTTCTTT.

The chain joins TRBV6-1 to TRBJ1-5, with unresolved D. The CDR3 is made up of 15 amino acids. Trimming removed 6 bases from V and 0 bases from J, with 12 bases in between. Germline V CDR1 and CDR2: MNHNS, SASEGT. The CDR3 sequence: CASSLGSGSNQPQHF. Written as DNA, the CDR3 is TGTGCCAGCAGCCTGGGGAGCGGTAGCAATCAGCCCCAGCATTTT.

The chain carries TRBV18 and TRBJ2-7, with 7 bases fitting TRBD1. V lost 3 bases to trimming and J lost 0 bases; unmatched junction nucleotides: 5. CDR1 and CDR2 (germline): KGHSH, LQKENI. The CDR3 totals 15 residues. This CDR3 is CASSPRDSASYEQYF. Here the CDR3 DNA reads TGTGCCAGCTCACCCCGGGACAGTGCCTCCTACGAGCAGTACTTC.

The CDR3 DNA reads TGTGCCAGCAGCTTAATTCGTGGGGCCAGCACAGATACGCAGTATTTT. Translation: CASSLIRGASTDTQYF. This chain connects TRBV7-8 to TRBJ2-3, with TRBD1 as a possible D gene (5 bases). The length of the CDR3 is 16 residues. Germline-derived CDR1 and CDR2 are SGHVS and FQNEAQ. The ends were cut back, 2 bases at V and 0 bases at J, with 12 bases in the middle.

The chain uses TRBV11-2 and TRBJ2-5; perhaps TRBD2 as D (6 bases). From germline, CDR1 is SGHAT and CDR2 FQNNGV. V was cut by 6 bases and J by 5 bases, with 13 bases left in between. The CDR3 runs 13 residues. Here the CDR3 reads CASRSGTLETQYF. CDR3 nucleotides: TGTGCCAGCAGGTCCGGGACTCTGGAGACCCAGTACTTC.

The rearrangement joins TRBV19 to TRBJ2-2; D may be TRBD2 (6 bases). Between the trimmed V and J ends, which lost 5 bases and 8 bases, there was a span of 15 bases. Germline V lookup: CDR1 LNHDA, CDR2 SQIVND (reference sequence). The CDR3 has 14 amino acids. The CDR3 reads CASSRGIAEGELFF. The DNA of the CDR3 is TGTGCCAGTAGTCGAGGAATAGCGGAGGGGGAGCTGTTTTTT.

The chain links TRBV19 to TRBJ1-1; maybe TRBD1 (5 bases). The germline CDR1 and CDR2 sequences are LNHDA and SQIVND (reference sequence). V lost 2 bases and J lost 0, with 10 bases in between. The CDR3 sequence is 15 residues long. CDR3 DNA sequence: TGTGCCAGTAGTATACCAGGGTACCTGAACACTGAAGCTTTCTTT. It translates to CASSIPGYLNTEAFF.

Turning to this clone: An end of the junction does not agree with germline; a read error may underlie this. Other DNA sequences in the same sample also yield this CDR3. The chain employs TRBV7-6 and TRBJ2-1, with 8 bases that match TRBD1. CDR3 length: 15 amino acids. The germline gives CDR1 SGHVS, CDR2 FNYEAQ. DNA for the CDR3: TGTGCCAGCAGCTTAACCGGACAGGGAGACAATGAGCAATTCTTC. This encodes CASSLTGQGDNEQFF.

Sample share makes this clone medium-sized. The chain recombines TRBV28 with TRBJ1-6, with TRBD1 identical over 9 bases. The germline CDR1 and CDR2 sequences are MDHEN and SYDVKM. V was clipped by 7 bases and J by 2 bases; unmatched bases: 6. The CDR3 loop spans 16 amino acids. CDR3 sequence reads: CASNGQGWAYNSPLHF. Written as DNA, the CDR3 is TGTGCCAGCAACGGACAGGGGTGGGCCTATAATTCACCCCTCCACTTT.

V is TRBV4-1 and J is TRBJ2-7; TRBD2 might be the D (6 bases). Trimming pared 4 bases from V and 3 bases from J, leaving 10 bases between. The CDR3 is made up of 13 amino acids. From germline, CDR1 is MGHRA and CDR2 YSYEKL. This CDR3 is CASSRAEGYEQYF. The CDR3 DNA reads TGCGCCAGCAGCCGCGCGGAGGGCTACGAGCAGTACTTC.

In the case of this clone: Sequence at one end of the junction differs from germline and may be a read error. The chain carries TRBV6-1 and TRBJ1-6; tentatively, D is TRBD1 (5 bases). This CDR3 is built from 13 residues. Germline CDR1 is MNHNS and CDR2 is SASEGT. The CDR3 DNA reads as TGCGCCATTAGGCCAGGGTATAATTCACCCCTCCACTTT. Residues: CAIRPGYNSPLHF.

The rearrangement joins TRBV4-1 to TRBJ2-6; a possible D gene is TRBD2 (5 bases). The CDR3 consists of 14 residues. V was pared by 5 bases and J by 2 bases, with 7 bases between. Germline CDR1 MGHRA, CDR2 YSYEKL. DNA for the CDR3: TGCGCCAGCAGCAAGGAGGCTGGGGCCAACGTCCTGACTTTC. Protein: CASSKEAGANVLTF.

This clone has more than one count but fewer than ten. The chain's CDR3 is CATVHRSQETQYF. CDR3 in DNA: TGTGCCACCGTGCACAGGTCACAAGAGACCCAGTACTTC. This chain joins TRBV2 and TRBJ2-5; the D gene is possibly TRBD1 (5 bases). This CDR3 has 13 amino acids. V dropped 10 bases and J dropped 2 bases, with 14 bases sitting between them. CDR1 is SNHLY and CDR2 is FYNNEI in the germline V gene.

This chain uses TRBV4-2 with TRBJ2-1, with 14 bases lining up with TRBD2. This CDR3 spans 16 amino acids. The junction had 4 bases not matched to a gene; V was cut back by 1 base and J by 8 bases. CDR1 is LGHNA, CDR2 YNFKEQ, per germline. This chain's CDR3 is CASSQGTSGGWDEQFF. The CDR3 DNA reads TGTGCCAGCAGCCAAGGGACTAGCGGGGGGTGGGATGAGCAGTTCTTC.

The rearrangement joins TRBV5-5 to TRBJ1-1, with unresolved D. CDR1 SGHKS and CDR2 YYEKEE come from the germline V gene (reference sequence). The germline V and J ends were trimmed by 0 bases and 5 bases, with 8 bases remaining between them. The CDR3 is 13 amino acids. The CDR3 DNA sequence: TGTGCCAGCAGCTTGGGAGGGAATACTGAAGCTTTCTTT. As protein: CASSLGGNTEAFF.

This chain connects TRBV7-3 to TRBJ2-3, with a tentative D call TRBD2 (5 bases). Trimming pared 5 bases from V and 2 bases from J, leaving 14 bases between. The CDR3 runs to 15 residues. In germline, CDR1 is SGHTA, CDR2 FQGTGA. CDR3 in amino acids: CASSPQDSVTDTQYF. As DNA, the CDR3 is TGTGCCAGCAGCCCCCAGGACTCCGTCACAGATACGCAGTATTTT.

This clone was detected only a few times. The chain links TRBV29-1 to TRBJ1-1, with TRBD1 matching 11 bases. This CDR3 spans 17 amino acids. The V gene end was trimmed by 0 bases and the J gene end by 0 bases; junction bases not matched to a gene: 6. Germline CDR1 SQVTM, CDR2 ANQGSEA. The CDR3 nucleotides read TGCAGCGTTGAAGATCAAGGACAGGGGGCCCTGAACACTGAAGCTTTCTTT. This codes for CSVEDQGQGALNTEAFF.

V usage is TRBV2 and J usage is TRBJ2-1; D gene uncertain. The germline gives CDR1 SNHLY, CDR2 FYNNEI. CDR3 size: 11 residues. Trimming took off 6 bases at V and 4 bases at J, with 4 bases between the two ends. Here the CDR3 reads CASREYNEQFF. The CDR3 DNA is TGTGCCAGCAGGGAGTACAATGAGCAGTTCTTC.

V usage is TRBV27 and J usage is TRBJ2-2; D is undetermined. Germline CDR1 MNHEY, CDR2 SMNVEV (reference sequence). V was clipped by 10 bases and J by 7 bases, with 16 bases between them. There are 13 residues in the CDR3. The CDR3 is CATSGSSDGELFF. The CDR3 DNA follows: TGTGCCACCTCGGGTAGTTCGGACGGGGAGCTGTTTTTT.

This chain joins TRBV4-2 and TRBJ2-5; 12 bases match TRBD2. The J call is in doubt because the DNA end fits TRBJ2-7 better. Germline V CDR1 and CDR2: LGHNA, YNFKEQ. The CDR3 has 15 amino acids. This CDR3 reads CASSQTSGGSYEQYF. DNA of the CDR3: TGTGCCAGCAGCCAGACTAGCGGGGGCTCCTACGAGCAGTACTTC.

This clone was recorded only once. The chain links TRBV4-1 to TRBJ2-3; 10 positions match TRBD2. The CDR3 covers 15 residues. Per the germline V gene, CDR1 is MGHRA and CDR2 is YSYEKL. J gave up 5 bases and V 3 bases, and 5 bases lay outside the gene matches. The CDR3 here is CASSHLSGGGDTQYF. The CDR3 region has the DNA TGCGCCAGCAGCCATCTCAGCGGGGGGGGAGATACGCAGTATTTT.

The rearrangement links TRBV4-1 to TRBJ1-4, with a weak D call TRBD1 (6 bases). The CDR3 covers 15 residues. Germline values: CDR1 MGHRA, CDR2 YSYEKL. Between the trimmed V and J ends, which lost 2 bases and 7 bases, there was a span of 14 bases. The CDR3, as DNA: TGCGCCAGCAGCCAAAAACCCGGACAGCTTGAAAAACTGTTTTTT. This encodes CASSQKPGQLEKLFF.

The chain joins TRBV27 to TRBJ2-1, with TRBD1 matching over 7 bases. The CDR3 has 13 amino acids. The V gene end was trimmed by 5 bases and the J gene end by 4 bases; junction bases not matched to a gene: 2. Germline V gene sequence: CDR1 MNHEY, CDR2 SMNVEV (reference sequence). CDR3 DNA: TGTGCCAGCAGTACGACAGGGTACAATGAGCAGTTCTTC. It translates to CASSTTGYNEQFF.

The chain links TRBV11-1 to TRBJ2-7, with unresolved D. Trimming removed 4 bases from V and 3 bases from J, with 13 bases in between. Germline-derived CDR1 and CDR2 are SGHAT and FQDESV (reference sequence). The CDR3 has 14 amino acids. Here the CDR3 DNA reads TGTGCCAGCAGCTCCCTTTCGGTAAACTACGAGCAGTACTTC. Amino acid sequence: CASSSLSVNYEQYF.

The rearrangement joins TRBV19 to TRBJ1-1, with D tentatively TRBD1 (5 bases). Germline CDR1 is LNHDA and CDR2 is SQIVND (reference sequence). There are 19 residues in the CDR3. Trimming removed 6 bases from V and 3 bases from J, with 29 bases in between. The CDR3, as DNA: TGTGCCAGTAGATCACTAAGGCTTGCAGGGAGGTCGGAGGACACTGAAGCTTTCTTT. Encoded protein: CASRSLRLAGRSEDTEAFF.